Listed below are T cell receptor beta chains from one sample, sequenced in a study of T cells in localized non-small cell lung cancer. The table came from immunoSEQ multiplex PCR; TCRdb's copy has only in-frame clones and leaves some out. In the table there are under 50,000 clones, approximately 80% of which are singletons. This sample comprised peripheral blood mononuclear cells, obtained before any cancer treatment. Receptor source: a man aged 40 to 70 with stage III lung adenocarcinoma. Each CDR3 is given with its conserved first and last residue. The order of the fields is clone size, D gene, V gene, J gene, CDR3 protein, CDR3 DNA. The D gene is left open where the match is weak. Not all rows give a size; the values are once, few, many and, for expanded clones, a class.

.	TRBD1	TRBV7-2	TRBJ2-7	CASSRTGQYSYEQYF	TGTGCCAGCAGCCGGACAGGGCAATACTCCTACGAGCAGTACTTC
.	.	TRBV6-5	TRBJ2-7	CASSYYAGLEQYF	TGTGCCAGCAGTTATTACGCAGGGTTGGAGCAGTACTTC
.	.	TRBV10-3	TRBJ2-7	CAITQGDEIVHEQYF	TGTGCCATCACCCAAGGGGACGAAATTGTACACGAGCAGTACTTC
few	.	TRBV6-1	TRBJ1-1	CASSEWGRLNTEAFF	TGTGCCAGCAGTGAATGGGGACGGTTGAACACTGAAGCTTTCTTT
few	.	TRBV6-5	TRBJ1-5	CASSSSPGGYAQPQHF	TGTGCCAGCAGTTCTTCCCCGGGGGGTTACGCTCAGCCCCAGCATTTT
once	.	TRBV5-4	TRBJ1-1	CASSLSRGGMNTEAFF	TGTGCCAGCAGCTTGTCAAGGGGCGGGATGAACACTGAAGCTTTCTTT
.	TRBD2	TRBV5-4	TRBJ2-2	CASSEGLENTGELFF	TGTGCCAGCAGCGAGGGACTAGAGAACACCGGGGAGCTGTTTTTT
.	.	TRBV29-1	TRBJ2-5	CSVEIGGVETQYF	TGCAGCGTTGAGATAGGGGGGGTAGAGACCCAGTACTTC
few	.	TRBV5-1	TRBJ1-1	CASSLAGGSGAEAFF	TGCGCCAGCAGCTTGGCCGGTGGAAGTGGTGCTGAAGCTTTCTTT
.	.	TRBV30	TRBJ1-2	CAWSVLASNYGYTF	TGTGCCTGGAGTGTACTAGCTTCTAACTATGGCTACACCTTC
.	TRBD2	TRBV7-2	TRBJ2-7	CASSEDSTGGGREQYF	TGTGCCAGCAGCGAGGATAGCACTGGCGGGGGGCGTGAGCAGTACTTC
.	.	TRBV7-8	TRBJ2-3	CASSSGGVKGVNTQYF	TGTGCCAGCAGCTCTGGGGGAGTGAAGGGCGTCAATACGCAGTATTTT
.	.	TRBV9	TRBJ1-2	CASSALRGPDSYGYTF	TGTGCCAGCAGCGCCCTAAGGGGTCCGGACAGCTATGGCTACACCTTC
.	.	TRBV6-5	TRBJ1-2	CASSYSGGWIAHGYTF	TGTGCCAGCAGTTACTCGGGCGGGTGGATAGCCCATGGCTACACCTTC
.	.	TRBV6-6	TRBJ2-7	CASSYYTGNEQYF	TGTGCCAGCAGTTACTACACAGGGAACGAGCAGTACTTC
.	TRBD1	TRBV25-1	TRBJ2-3	CASSASTGWGTDTQYF	TGTGCCAGCAGTGCCTCGACAGGGTGGGGCACAGATACGCAGTATTTT
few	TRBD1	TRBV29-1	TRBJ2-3	CSVVQGAGAAGDTQYF	TGCAGCGTAGTACAGGGGGCCGGGGCTGCGGGAGATACGCAGTATTTT
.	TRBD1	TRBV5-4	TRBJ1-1	CASSLEAGTEEIRAFF	TGTGCCAGCAGCTTGGAAGCTGGGACAGAAGAAATTAGGGCTTTCTTT
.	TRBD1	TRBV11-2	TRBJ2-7	CASSSGQTYEQYF	TGTGCCAGCAGCTCGGGACAGACCTACGAGCAGTACTTC